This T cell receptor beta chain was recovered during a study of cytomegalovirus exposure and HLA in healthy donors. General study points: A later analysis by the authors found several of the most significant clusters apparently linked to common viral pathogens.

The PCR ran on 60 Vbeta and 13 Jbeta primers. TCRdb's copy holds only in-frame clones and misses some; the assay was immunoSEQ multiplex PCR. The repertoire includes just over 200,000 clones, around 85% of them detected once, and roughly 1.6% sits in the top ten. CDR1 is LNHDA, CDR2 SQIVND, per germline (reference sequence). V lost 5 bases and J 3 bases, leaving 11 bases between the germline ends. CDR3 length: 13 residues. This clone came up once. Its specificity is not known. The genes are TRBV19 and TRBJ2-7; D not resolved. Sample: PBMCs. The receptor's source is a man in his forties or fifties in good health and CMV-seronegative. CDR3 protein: CASSVQNLYEQYF. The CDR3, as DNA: TGTGCCAGTAGTGTACAGAATCTCTACGAGCAGTACTTC.